The 18 T cell receptor beta chains below were found in one sample sequenced in a study of cytomegalovirus exposure and HLA in healthy donors. PCR involved 60 Vbeta and 13 Jbeta primers. Profiled with immunoSEQ multiplex PCR; TCRdb holds only in-frame clones, not every one. The sample consists of around 50,000 clones, about 86% of them appearing once. Sequencing was done on a sample of PBMCs. The receptors derive from a man in his forties in good health and CMV-seronegative.

The chain is built from TRBV25-1 and TRBJ2-2, with unresolved D. The CDR3 spans 15 residues. The germline CDR1 and CDR2 sequences are MGHDK and SYGVNS. V gave up 7 bases and J gave up 4 bases, with 16 bases separating them. CDR3 amino acids: CASIFLDFTTGELFF. Here the CDR3 DNA reads TGTGCCAGCATTTTTTTAGACTTTACCACCGGGGAGCTGTTTTTT. Using reference TRBV25-1 and TRBJ2-2 for the parts outside the CDR3, the full variable domain is EADIYQTPRYLVIGTGKKITLECSQTMGHDKMYWYQQDPGMELHLIHYSYGVNSTEKGDLSSESTVSRIRTEHFPLTLESARPSHTSQYLCASIFLDFTTGELFFGEGSRLTVL.

This chain links TRBV4-3 with TRBJ1-2; D is perhaps TRBD1 (6 bases). The CDR3 sequence is 18 residues long. Germline V lookup: CDR1 LGHNA, CDR2 YSLEER. The V end lost 0 bases, the J end lost 8 bases, and 25 bases lay between the germline ends. Here the CDR3 reads CASSQDMGNAGGSGGYTF. The CDR3 nucleotides are TGCGCCAGCAGCCAAGATATGGGTAACGCTGGGGGCTCGGGGGGCTACACCTTC.

The chain is built from TRBV27 and TRBJ1-2, with a tentative D call TRBD1 (5 bases). CDR3 length: 15 residues. Germline-derived CDR1 and CDR2 are MNHEY and SMNVEV (reference sequence). Trimming removed 6 bases at V and 1 base at J, with 15 bases between. CDR3 sequence: CASSATKTVNYGYTF. DNA of the CDR3: TGTGCCAGCAGCGCCACCAAGACAGTTAACTATGGCTACACCTTC.

The rearrangement joins TRBV14 to TRBJ2-1; a possible D gene is TRBD2 (6 bases). The V gene lost 4 bases and the J gene lost 9 bases, with 10 bases spanning the gap. The CDR3 loop spans 12 amino acids. Germline loops: CDR1 SGHDN, CDR2 FVKESK. CDR3 nucleotides: TGTGCCAGCAGCCCTGGGGGAGGTGAGCAGTTCTTC. Protein: CASSPGGGEQFF.

This chain joins TRBV6-1 and TRBJ2-7; 12 nucleotides line up with TRBD2. Trimming at V came to 4 bases and at J to 4 bases, leaving 8 bases not matched to a gene. The germline V gene has CDR1 MNHNS and CDR2 SASEGT. The CDR3 is 16 residues long. The chain's CDR3 is CASSVASGGGGYEQYV. Here the CDR3 DNA reads TGTGCCAGCAGTGTGGCTAGCGGGGGGGGTGGGTACGAGCAGTACGTC.

The rearrangement links TRBV7-2 to TRBJ1-5; no clear D gene. The germline CDR1 and CDR2 sequences are SGHTA and FQGNSA. This CDR3 contains 12 residues. The germline V and J ends were trimmed by 5 bases and 7 bases, with 9 bases remaining between them. Here the CDR3 reads CASSPPSQPQHF. CDR3 nucleotides: TGTGCCAGCAGCCCCCCTAGCCAGCCCCAGCATTTT.

The chain carries TRBV9 and TRBJ2-2, with D possibly being TRBD2 (6 bases). The V gene's germline CDR1 is SGDLS and CDR2 YYNGEE. V shed 2 bases and J shed 4 bases, with 12 bases lying between them. CDR3 length: 15 amino acids. CDR3 in amino acids: CASSVGTPFTGELFF. The CDR3 DNA is TGTGCCAGCAGCGTCGGGACTCCTTTCACCGGGGAGCTGTTTTTT.

This clone was counted between two and nine times. The chain links TRBV27 to TRBJ2-2; tentatively, D is TRBD1 (5 bases). This CDR3 has 16 residues. Looked up from germline, CDR1 is MNHEY and CDR2 is SMNVEV (reference sequence). Trimming stripped 0 bases from V and 3 bases from J, with 11 bases between. The CDR3 DNA reads as TGTGCCAGCAGTTTATCGGGGCCGTGGGACACCGGGGAGCTGTTTTTT. Protein: CASSLSGPWDTGELFF.

This clone has a handful of counts. The chain is built from TRBV7-2 and TRBJ1-5; D may be TRBD1 (5 bases). Trimming pared 5 bases from V and 0 bases from J, leaving 11 bases between. Germline CDR1 reads SGHTA; CDR2 reads FQGNSA. The CDR3 has 15 amino acids. The CDR3 DNA reads TGTGCCAGCAGCGTTTCAGGGAATAGCAATCAGCCCCAGCATTTT. It specifies CASSVSGNSNQPQHF.

This clone was seen more than once but under ten times. The rearrangement links TRBV27 to TRBJ2-3; 11 nucleotides align to TRBD2. The V gene end was trimmed by 6 bases and the J gene end by 4 bases; junction bases not matched to a gene: 6. The CDR3 runs to 15 residues. Germline assignment: CDR1 MNHEY and CDR2 SMNVEV (reference sequence). The CDR3 sequence is CASRLTSGGADTQYF. CDR3 bases: TGTGCCAGCAGGCTCACTAGCGGGGGCGCAGATACGCAGTATTTT.

The chain combines TRBV6-5 with TRBJ1-6, with 9 bases that match TRBD1. V shed 4 bases and J 10 bases; nucleotides not matched to a gene: 8. The CDR3 covers 15 residues. CDR1 is MNHEY, CDR2 SVGAGI, per germline. The CDR3 protein is CASSSGTGKASPLHF. The CDR3 nucleotides read TGTGCCAGCAGTTCCGGGACAGGGAAAGCATCACCCCTCCACTTT.

The chain combines TRBV5-1 with TRBJ2-7, with D possibly being TRBD2 (6 bases). CDR1 and CDR2 from the germline V gene are SGHRS and YFSETQ. The CDR3 is made up of 17 amino acids. Trimming pared 2 bases from V and 1 base from J, leaving 19 bases between. The CDR3 is CASSLLHGGLSSYEQYF. CDR3 sequence (DNA): TGCGCCAGCAGCTTATTGCACGGAGGGCTATCATCCTACGAGCAGTACTTC.

The chain joins TRBV6-5 to TRBJ2-5, with 10 bases identical to TRBD2. CDR1 is MNHEY, CDR2 SVGAGI, per germline. The CDR3 spans 16 residues. The trim removed 3 bases at V and 9 bases at J, leaving 13 bases unmatched. The CDR3 here is CASSYQGSGGSVAQYF. The CDR3 DNA reads TGTGCCAGCAGTTATCAGGGTAGCGGGGGGAGTGTGGCCCAGTACTTC.

The chain combines TRBV30 with TRBJ1-2; D may be TRBD1 (6 bases). Germline V gene lookup returns CDR1 GTSNPN and CDR2 SVGIG (reference sequence). CDR3 length equals 13 residues. Trimming cost V 5 bases and J 6 bases, with 16 bases left between them. This CDR3 is CAWVGGREDGYTF. The CDR3 DNA reads TGTGCCTGGGTGGGGGGGCGCGAGGATGGCTACACCTTC.

The gene calls are TRBV6-1 and TRBJ1-5; D is perhaps TRBD1 (5 bases). The CDR3 is 14 residues long. The germline V gene encodes CDR1 MNHNS and CDR2 SASEGT. Trimming took off 2 bases at V and 6 bases at J, with 11 bases between the two ends. CDR3 in DNA: TGTGCCAGCAGTGAACGGCAGGGCGGTCAGCCCCAGCATTTT. Protein: CASSERQGGQPQHF.

V is TRBV5-5 and J is TRBJ2-5, with 9 bases lining up with TRBD2. V lost 4 bases, J lost 1 base, and 8 bases stayed unmatched. The CDR3 covers 16 residues. Germline CDR1 and CDR2: SGHKS and YYEKEE (reference sequence). The CDR3 DNA reads TGTGCCAGCAGCCAACAATTAGCGGGGGTCCAAGAGACCCAGTACTTC. Its protein product is CASSQQLAGVQETQYF.

The chain combines TRBV4-3 with TRBJ2-7; D is possibly TRBD2 (5 bases). Germline CDR1 is LGHNA and CDR2 is YSLEER. Trimming cost V 0 bases and J 3 bases, with 15 bases left between them. This CDR3 contains 16 residues. The CDR3 loop is CASSQDVRELYYEQYF. CDR3 coding DNA: TGCGCCAGCAGCCAAGACGTGAGGGAACTTTACTACGAGCAGTACTTC.

The genes are TRBV7-2 and TRBJ1-2, with D uncertain. Germline V CDR1 and CDR2: SGHTA, FQGNSA. This CDR3 has 14 amino acids. Trimming pared 1 base from V and 5 bases from J, leaving 11 bases between. CDR3 region: CASSLVGRGYGYTF. The CDR3 DNA reads TGTGCCAGCAGCTTAGTGGGGAGAGGATATGGCTACACCTTC.